This T cell receptor (beta chain) was captured in a study of spatial heterogeneity in lung cancer. Broader study findings: Circulating ubiquitous expanded tumor TCRs were observed more frequently at resection than at follow-up.

MiXCR, applied by TCRdb to the 5' RACE reads, yields one record per CDR3 protein. Seen here are approximately 40,000 distinct CDR3 sequences, around 5.5% observed once, and the top ten hold around 25%. Many counts were recorded for this clonotype. Antigen specificity is unknown. Sample time point: sample taken at primary tumor resection. Whole RNA, which was extracted from tumor, nontumor lung tissue or frozen PBMC, was sequenced without any cell sorting. J gave up 5 bases and V 6 bases, and 9 bases lay outside the gene matches. The length of the CDR3 is 15 residues. CDR1 is MDHEN, CDR2 SYDVKM, per germline.

Material: PBMCs, obtained at surgery. This receptor was taken from a female donor with early-stage non-small cell lung cancer. The V call is TRBV28, the J call TRBJ2-3, with 9 nucleotides matching TRBD2. Here the CDR3 reads CASRGLAGLRDTQYF. In nucleotides, the CDR3 is TGTGCCAGCAGGGGTCTAGCGGGACTTAGAGATACGCAGTATTTT.